Listed below are T cell receptor beta chains from one sample, sequenced in a study of shared clonotypes between healthy human individuals. Here immunoSEQ multiplex PCR was the method, and the copy in TCRdb shows in-frame clones only, minus some. The sample holds 2 million to 2.5 million clones, 85% to 95% seen once. The source material was naive CD4+ T cells from PBMCs. Receptors originate from a man between 18 and 35 years old in good health. Some clones in this sample may be carry-over from other donors' samples. CDR3s leave out the opening cysteine and the closing phenylalanine or tryptophan.

J: TRBJ2-1
V: TRBV7-2
CDR3: ASSDGTRGNEQF

J: TRBJ2-7
V: TRBV10-3
CDR3: AISEPRGPPHEQY

J: TRBJ1-2
V: TRBV5-6
CDR3: ASSPGRLGGYT

J: TRBJ1-5
V: TRBV5-5
CDR3: ASSLAVNSNQPQH

J: TRBJ2-5
V: TRBV7-6
CDR3: ASSLLPPETQY

J: TRBJ2-2
V: TRBV19
CDR3: ASSPTTGVWGPGELF

J: TRBJ1-4
V: TRBV28
CDR3: ASSRSGGLRATNEKLF

J: TRBJ2-7
V: TRBV7-2
CDR3: ASSERTGSSYEQY

J: TRBJ2-5
V: TRBV19
CDR3: ASSQSRSETQY

J: TRBJ1-1
V: TRBV30
CDR3: ALIRPGGRTEAF

J: TRBJ1-1
V: TRBV5-1
CDR3: ASSLSPTNGFEAF

J: TRBJ1-2
V: TRBV19
CDR3: ASSPQDRGGYGYT

J: TRBJ1-5
V: TRBV6-1
CDR3: ASSGYRGEQPQH

J: TRBJ2-2
V: TRBV18
CDR3: ASSGGLAESTGELF

J: TRBJ1-1
V: TRBV7-2
CDR3: ASSSQGGITEAF

J: TRBJ2-2
V: TRBV2
CDR3: ASSYAGELF

J: TRBJ2-7
V: TRBV5-4
CDR3: ASNVAGAVEQY

J: TRBJ2-1
V: TRBV6-1
CDR3: AILAGSYNEQF

J: TRBJ2-7
V: TRBV14
CDR3: ASSQSLREAGEQY

J: TRBJ2-7
V: TRBV5-5
CDR3: AKFCIRTSVGEQY

J: TRBJ2-1
V: TRBV7-3
CDR3: ASSRGQGTYNEQF

J: TRBJ2-1
V: TRBV19
CDR3: ASSTPLAGSYNEQF

J: TRBJ2-1
V: TRBV21-1
CDR3: ASSPTSGSRNNEQF

J: TRBJ2-3
V: TRBV7-2
CDR3: ASSLMALEGTTDTQY

J: TRBJ1-2
V: TRBV4-1
CDR3: ASSQDSGVRTNYGYT

J: TRBJ2-5
V: TRBV28
CDR3: ASSLRLAGAGEQY

J: TRBJ2-7
V: TRBV6-1
CDR3: ASSDLMVLYPREQY

J: TRBJ1-1
V: TRBV11-2
CDR3: ASSSRGTVNTEAF

J: TRBJ1-2
V: TRBV30
CDR3: AWSPDGLRDT

J: TRBJ2-5
V: TRBV5-4
CDR3: ASSLALTQQETQY

J: TRBJ2-7
V: TRBV5-1
CDR3: ASSLRFEGGEQY

J: TRBJ2-5
V: TRBV6-5
CDR3: ASSYSGRQY

J: TRBJ2-5
V: TRBV14
CDR3: ASSQTSGGGTQY

J: TRBJ1-4
V: TRBV7-9
CDR3: ASSPQDRENEKLF

J: TRBJ2-5
V: TRBV5-1
CDR3: ASSHGGETQY

J: TRBJ2-5
V: TRBV9
CDR3: ASSITGRETQY

J: TRBJ2-2
V: TRBV7-9
CDR3: ASRPRPGQGRAGELF

J: TRBJ1-4
V: TRBV28
CDR3: ASSWRAGQGVEKLF

J: TRBJ2-7
V: TRBV28
CDR3: ASKGQNPTYEQY

J: TRBJ1-1
V: TRBV5-4
CDR3: ASSSSWTALNTEAF

J: TRBJ2-5
V: TRBV10-3
CDR3: AISAPSGGRETQY

J: TRBJ1-4
V: TRBV7-9
CDR3: ASSLLGQGNNEKLF

J: TRBJ2-7
V: TRBV6-5
CDR3: ASSPDRGWTYEQY

J: TRBJ2-3
V: TRBV7-3
CDR3: ASSLTRWDSYTDTQY

J: TRBJ1-5
V: TRBV28
CDR3: ASSLPGQLHQPQH

J: TRBJ2-7
V: TRBV5-6
CDR3: ASSSGLALYEQY

J: TRBJ2-3
V: TRBV5-6
CDR3: ASTTPGGRPTDTQY

J: TRBJ2-1
V: TRBV18
CDR3: ASSPLRNEQF

J: TRBJ1-2
V: TRBV5-6
CDR3: ASSRASGQNYGYT

J: TRBJ2-4
V: TRBV21-1
CDR3: ASSGSRTGGSLLAKNIQY

J: TRBJ2-1
V: TRBV29-1
CDR3: SVEGLFRYNEQF